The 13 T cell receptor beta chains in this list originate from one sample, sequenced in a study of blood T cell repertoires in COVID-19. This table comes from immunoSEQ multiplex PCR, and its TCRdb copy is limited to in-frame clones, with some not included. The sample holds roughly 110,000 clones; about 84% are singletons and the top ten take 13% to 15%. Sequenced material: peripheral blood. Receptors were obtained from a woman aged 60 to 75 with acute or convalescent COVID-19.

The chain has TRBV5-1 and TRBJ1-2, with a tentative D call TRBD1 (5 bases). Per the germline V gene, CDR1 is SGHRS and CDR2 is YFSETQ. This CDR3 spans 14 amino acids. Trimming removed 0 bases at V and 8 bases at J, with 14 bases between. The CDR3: CASSLEGRAGGYTF. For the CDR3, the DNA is TGCGCCAGCAGCTTGGAAGGCAGGGCGGGAGGCTACACCTTC.

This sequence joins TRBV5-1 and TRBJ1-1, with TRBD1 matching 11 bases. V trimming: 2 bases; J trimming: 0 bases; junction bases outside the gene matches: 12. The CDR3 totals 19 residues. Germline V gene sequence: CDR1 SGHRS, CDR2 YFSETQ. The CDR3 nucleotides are TGCGCCAGCAGCTTTCTTCAATCCGGGACAGGGGGGATGAACACTGAAGCTTTCTTT. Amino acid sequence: CASSFLQSGTGGMNTEAFF.

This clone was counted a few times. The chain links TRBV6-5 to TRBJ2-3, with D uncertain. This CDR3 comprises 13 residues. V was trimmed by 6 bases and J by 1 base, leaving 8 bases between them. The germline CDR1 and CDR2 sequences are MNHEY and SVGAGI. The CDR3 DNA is TGTGCCAGCAGGCCCCCGGGCACAGATACGCAGTATTTT. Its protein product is CASRPPGTDTQYF.

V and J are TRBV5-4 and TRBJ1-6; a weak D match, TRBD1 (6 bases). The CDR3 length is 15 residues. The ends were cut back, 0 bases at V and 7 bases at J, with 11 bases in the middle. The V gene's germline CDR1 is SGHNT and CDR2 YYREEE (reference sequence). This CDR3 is CASSLAPGENSPLHF. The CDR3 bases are TGTGCCAGCAGCTTGGCCCCAGGGGAGAATTCACCCCTCCACTTT.

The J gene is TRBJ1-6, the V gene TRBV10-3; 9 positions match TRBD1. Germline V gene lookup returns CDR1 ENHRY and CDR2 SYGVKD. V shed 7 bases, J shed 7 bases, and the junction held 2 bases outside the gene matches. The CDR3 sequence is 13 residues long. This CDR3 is CAINGTGNSPLHF. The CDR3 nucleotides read TGTGCCATCAACGGGACAGGGAATTCACCCCTCCACTTT.

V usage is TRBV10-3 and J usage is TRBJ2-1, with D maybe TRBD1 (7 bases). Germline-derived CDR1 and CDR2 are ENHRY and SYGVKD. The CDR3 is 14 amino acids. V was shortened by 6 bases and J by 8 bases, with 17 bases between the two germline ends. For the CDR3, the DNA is TGTGCCATCAGAAGACAGGGAGGCATCGATGAGCAGTTCTTC. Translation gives CAIRRQGGIDEQFF.

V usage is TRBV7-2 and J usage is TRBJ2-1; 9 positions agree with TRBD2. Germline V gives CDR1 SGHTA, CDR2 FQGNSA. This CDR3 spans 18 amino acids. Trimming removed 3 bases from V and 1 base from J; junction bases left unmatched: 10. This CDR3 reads CASSFPRTSVPSYNEQFF. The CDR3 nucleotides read TGTGCCAGCAGCTTCCCACGGACTAGCGTGCCATCCTACAATGAGCAGTTCTTC. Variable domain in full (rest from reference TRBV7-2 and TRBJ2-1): GAGVSQSPSNKVTEKGKDVELRCDPISGHTALYWYRQSLGQGLEFLIYFQGNSAPDKSGLPSDRFSAERTGGSVSTLTIQRTQQEDSAVYLCASSFPRTSVPSYNEQFFGPGTRLTVL.

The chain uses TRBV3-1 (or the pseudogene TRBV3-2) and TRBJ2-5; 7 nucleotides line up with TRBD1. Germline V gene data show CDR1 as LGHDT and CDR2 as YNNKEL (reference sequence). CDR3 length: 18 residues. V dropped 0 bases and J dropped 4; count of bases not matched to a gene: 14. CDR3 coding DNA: TGTGCCAGCAGCCAAGAGTCAGGGGCAGGGGGAATGAGAGAGACCCAGTACTTC. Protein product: CASSQESGAGGMRETQYF.

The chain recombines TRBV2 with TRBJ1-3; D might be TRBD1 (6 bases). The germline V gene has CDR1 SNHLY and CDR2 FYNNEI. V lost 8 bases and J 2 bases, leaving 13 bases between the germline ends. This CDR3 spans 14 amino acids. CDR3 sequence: CASLRDTAGNTIYF. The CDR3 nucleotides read TGTGCCAGCCTCCGGGACACCGCTGGAAACACCATATATTTT.

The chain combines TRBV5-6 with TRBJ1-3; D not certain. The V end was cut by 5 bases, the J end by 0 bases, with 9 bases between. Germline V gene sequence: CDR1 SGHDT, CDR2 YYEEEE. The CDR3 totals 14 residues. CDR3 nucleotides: TGTGCCAGCAGACCACTGAGCTCTGGAAACACCATATATTTT. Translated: CASRPLSSGNTIYF. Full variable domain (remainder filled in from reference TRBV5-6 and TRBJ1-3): DAGVTQSPTHLIKTRGQQVTLRCSPKSGHDTVSWYQQALGQGPQFIFQYYEEEERQRGNFPDRFSGHQFPNYSSELNVNALLLGDSALYLCASRPLSSGNTIYFGEGSWLTVV.

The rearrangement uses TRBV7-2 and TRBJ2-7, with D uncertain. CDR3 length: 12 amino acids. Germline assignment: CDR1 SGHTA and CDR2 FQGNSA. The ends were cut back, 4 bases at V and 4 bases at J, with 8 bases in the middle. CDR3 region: CASSSNRYEQYF. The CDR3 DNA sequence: TGTGCCAGCAGCTCAAATCGGTACGAGCAGTACTTC.

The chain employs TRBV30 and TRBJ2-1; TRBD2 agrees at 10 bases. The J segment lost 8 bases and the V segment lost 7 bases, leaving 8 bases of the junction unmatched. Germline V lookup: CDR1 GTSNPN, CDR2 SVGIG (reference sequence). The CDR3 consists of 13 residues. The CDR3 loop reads CALSAGGADEQFF. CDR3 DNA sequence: TGTGCCTTGTCAGCGGGAGGGGCCGATGAGCAGTTCTTC.

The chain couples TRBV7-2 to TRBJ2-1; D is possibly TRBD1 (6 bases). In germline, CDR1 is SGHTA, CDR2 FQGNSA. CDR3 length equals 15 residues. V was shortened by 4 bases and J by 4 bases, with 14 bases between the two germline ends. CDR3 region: CASSSRQAGYNEQFF. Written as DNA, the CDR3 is TGTGCCAGCAGCTCCCGACAGGCTGGGTACAATGAGCAGTTCTTC.